What follows describes a single TCR beta chain. These data belong to a study of shared clonotypes between healthy human individuals. Study at large: A donor's plate count was three for CD4 naive and three for CD4 memory; CD8 naive had two and CD8 memory one.

Libraries were prepared by immunoSEQ multiplex PCR; TCRdb keeps only in-frame clonotypes and omits some of them. The data show 950,000 to 1,100,000 clones, with around 75% seen just once and about 1.5% held by the top ten. The donors, all of them Caucasian adults, lived in Nashville, Tennessee. CD4+ cells were split into CD45RA+ naive and CD45RA-negative memory subsets. Germline values: CDR1 SEHNR, CDR2 FQNEAQ (reference sequence). V gave up 2 bases and J gave up 4 bases, with 8 bases separating them. CDR3 length equals 13 residues. This TCR came from a man between 18 and 35 years old in good health. The chain employs TRBV7-9 and TRBJ2-5; D ambiguous. Sequencing used memory CD4+ T cells sorted from blood. The subset denotes: CD45RA-negative fraction. The CDR3: CASSLTSLETQYF. CDR3 DNA: TGTGCCAGCAGCTTAACGAGCCTAGAGACCCAGTACTTC.